This T cell receptor beta chain was obtained from a study of vaccination and CD4 T cells after COVID-19. Study in general: Convalescent donors: six male, four female; seven Caucasian, two Asian, one multiracial, two Hispanic.

As to this clonotype: Its matching antigen is unknown.

Specified treatment: roughly ten-day PBMC culture with coronavirus spike peptide pools or control peptides (ViraFEST assay). Sequencing of DNA taken from cultured CD4+ T cells relied on the Oncomine TCR Beta short-read assay. TCRdb recomputed calls from the PCR reads with MiXCR, one row per CDR3 protein. Counted here are about 19,000 distinct CDR3 sequences, approximately 60% occurring once; the ten biggest clones make up about 8%. The CDR3 totals 14 residues. The V and J ends lost 8 bases and 2 bases, in that order; junction bases with no gene match: 5. The germline gives CDR1 SNHLY, CDR2 FYNNEI. The clonotype originates from a human donor who had recovered from COVID-19. This rearrangement joins TRBV2 to TRBJ2-7; TRBD2 matches 11 bases. Sequenced sample: CD4+ T cells from blood, cultured in vitro. The CDR3: CASGAGLAAYEQYF. CDR3 DNA: TGTGCCAGCGGCGCGGGACTAGCGGCCTACGAGCAGTACTTC.